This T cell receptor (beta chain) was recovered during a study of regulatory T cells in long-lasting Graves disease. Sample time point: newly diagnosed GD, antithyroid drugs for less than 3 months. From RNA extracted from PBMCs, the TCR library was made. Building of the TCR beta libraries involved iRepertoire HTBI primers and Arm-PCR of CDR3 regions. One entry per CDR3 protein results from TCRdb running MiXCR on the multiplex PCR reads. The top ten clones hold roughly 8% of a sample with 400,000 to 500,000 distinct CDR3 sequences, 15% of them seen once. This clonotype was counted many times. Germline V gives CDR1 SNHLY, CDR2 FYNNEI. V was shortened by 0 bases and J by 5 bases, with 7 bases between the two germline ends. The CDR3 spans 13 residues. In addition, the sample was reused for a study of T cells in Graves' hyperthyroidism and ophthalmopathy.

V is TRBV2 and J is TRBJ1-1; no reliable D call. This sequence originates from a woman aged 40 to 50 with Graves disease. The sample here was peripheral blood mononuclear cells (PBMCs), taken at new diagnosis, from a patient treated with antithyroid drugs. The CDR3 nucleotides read TGTGCCAGCAGTGAAGCCCTACGTACTGAAGCTTTCTTT. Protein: CASSEALRTEAFF.